This T cell receptor beta chain is drawn from a study of Graves' ophthalmopathy and Graves' hyperthyroidism. Amplification targeted the TCR beta CDR3 regions, with RNA transcripts as the source material. Following a first-round RT-PCR that used HTBI primers, a second-round multiplex PCR was carried out. TCRdb redid the calling of the multiplex PCR reads with MiXCR, one entry per CDR3 protein. The repertoire holds more than 150,000 distinct CDR3 sequences, with around two fifths as singletons. The CDR3 sequence is 14 residues long. Trimming took off 3 bases at V and 5 bases at J, with 13 bases between the two ends.

This TCR was sampled from a woman between 40 and 50 years old with Graves' ophthalmopathy. The chain employs TRBV12-3 or TRBV12-4 and TRBJ1-1, with a weak D call TRBD1 (5 bases). Sample: peripheral blood. CDR3 bases: TGTGCCAGCAGTTTGACTCCTGGGGGGACTGAAGCTTTCTTT. Protein product: CASSLTPGGTEAFF.